Presented here are 23 T cell receptor beta chains from one specimen sequenced in a study of blood T cell repertoires in COVID-19. Method: immunoSEQ multiplex PCR; TCRdb's copy keeps in-frame clones and lacks some. Among roughly 180,000 clones, roughly 92% were seen once, and the ten largest hold around 0.8%. The source material was peripheral blood. The receptor set was obtained from a man aged 25-45 years with COVID-19, enrolled during active disease.

The rearrangement uses TRBV6-5 and TRBJ1-3; unclear D gene. This CDR3 is 15 amino acids long. V dropped 6 bases and J dropped 0 bases, with 12 bases sitting between them. CDR1 MNHEY and CDR2 SVGAGI come from the germline V gene. CDR3 nucleotides: TGTGCCAGCAGGATAGACTGGAGCTCTGGAAACACCATATATTTT. Residues: CASRIDWSSGNTIYF.

This rearrangement joins TRBV4-1 to TRBJ1-5, with unresolved D. Trimming shortened V by 0 bases and J by 7 bases, and 13 bases separated the two germline ends. Germline loops: CDR1 MGHRA, CDR2 YSYEKL. The CDR3 has 15 residues. As DNA, the CDR3 is TGCGCCAGCAGCCAAGATTTGGCAGGTGGGCAGCCCCAGCATTTT. Amino acids: CASSQDLAGGQPQHF.

This clone appeared a few times. The chain is built from TRBV19 and TRBJ1-2, with a possible D match to TRBD1 (6 bases). Germline V gene data show CDR1 as LNHDA and CDR2 as SQIVND (reference sequence). Trimming cost V 5 bases and J 2 bases, with 15 bases left between them. The CDR3 sequence is 15 residues long. The CDR3 is CASSLGTIQNYGYTF. CDR3 nucleotide sequence: TGTGCCAGTAGTCTCGGGACAATACAAAACTATGGCTACACCTTC.

The chain has TRBV7-6 and TRBJ2-7; 8 bases line up with TRBD1. V dropped 0 bases and J dropped 5; count of bases not matched to a gene: 6. The germline V gene has CDR1 SGHVS and CDR2 FNYEAQ. The CDR3 is 15 amino acids. The CDR3 loop is CASSLARDRIHEQYF. The CDR3 coding sequence is TGTGCCAGCAGCTTAGCGCGGGACAGGATCCACGAGCAGTACTTC.

The genes are TRBV9 and TRBJ1-6, with D possibly being TRBD1 (6 bases). Germline assignment: CDR1 SGDLS and CDR2 YYNGEE. Trimming left V 3 bases short and J 2 bases short, with 12 bases between. The CDR3 is 16 residues long. CDR3 DNA sequence: TGTGCCAGCAGCGCGACAGGAGACGCCTATAATTCACCCCTCCACTTT. The encoded protein is CASSATGDAYNSPLHF.

This chain links TRBV6-4 with TRBJ1-2; D may be TRBD1 (5 bases). The CDR3 runs 11 residues. CDR1 is MRHNA and CDR2 is SNTAGT in the germline V gene. V was pared by 6 bases and J by 8 bases, with 10 bases between. The CDR3 is CASSGGSGYTF. In nucleotides, the CDR3 is TGTGCCAGCAGCGGGGGGTCAGGCTACACCTTC.

The V call is TRBV7-2, the J call TRBJ1-4, with 7 bases fitting TRBD1. Germline V lookup: CDR1 SGHTA, CDR2 FQGNSA. J gave up 8 bases and V 5 bases, and 8 bases lay outside the gene matches. The CDR3 sequence is 14 residues long. DNA of the CDR3: TGTGCCAGCAGCATCAACAGGGGCTTGGAAAAACTGTTTTTT. It translates to CASSINRGLEKLFF. Variable domain in full (rest from reference TRBV7-2 and TRBJ1-4): GAGVSQSPSNKVTEKGKDVELRCDPISGHTALYWYRQSLGQGLEFLIYFQGNSAPDKSGLPSDRFSAERTGGSVSTLTIQRTQQEDSAVYLCASSINRGLEKLFFGSGTQLSVL.

Concerning this clone itself: Other DNA variants within this sample encode the same CDR3. This chain uses TRBV18 with TRBJ1-2; the D gene is possibly TRBD1 (6 bases). The germline CDR1 and CDR2 sequences are KGHSH and LQKENI. Trimming shortened V by 3 bases and J by 5 bases, and 10 bases separated the two germline ends. The CDR3 sequence is 13 residues long. The CDR3 region has the DNA TGTGCCAGCTCACCGGGGCAGGGGTATGGCTACACCTTC. This gives the protein CASSPGQGYGYTF.

The chain combines TRBV7-9 with TRBJ2-1; the D gene is possibly TRBD2 (6 bases). Per germline, CDR1 SEHNR and CDR2 FQNEAQ (reference sequence). This CDR3 has 18 amino acids. V was cut by 1 base and J by 5 bases, with 21 bases left in between. The DNA for the CDR3 is TGTGCCAGCAGCTTAGGCCTTGGAGGGATTAGGAGTGACAATGAGCAGTTCTTC. Translated, it gives CASSLGLGGIRSDNEQFF.

This chain uses TRBV3-1 (or the pseudogene TRBV3-2) with TRBJ1-1; no reliable D call. Germline V gene data show CDR1 as LGHDT and CDR2 as YNNKEL (reference sequence). Trimming took 1 base from V and 5 from J, leaving 11 bases between them. The CDR3 runs to 14 residues. This chain's CDR3 is CASSQAVTGTEAFF. CDR3 DNA: TGTGCCAGCAGCCAAGCCGTTACGGGTACTGAAGCTTTCTTT.

The V and J genes are TRBV9 and TRBJ2-7, with TRBD2 as a possible D gene (5 bases). This CDR3 spans 13 amino acids. Germline V gives CDR1 SGDLS, CDR2 YYNGEE. Trimming took off 0 bases at V and 5 bases at J, with 9 bases between the two ends. The CDR3 nucleotides are TGTGCCAGCAGCGTAGGGCTAGCCCACGAGCAGTACTTC. Translating gives CASSVGLAHEQYF.

The V and J genes are TRBV19 and TRBJ2-1; 7 bases match TRBD1. CDR1 and CDR2 from the germline V gene are LNHDA and SQIVND (reference sequence). Germline trimming cut 5 bases from V and 5 bases from J; bases unmatched to any gene: 9. This CDR3 spans 15 amino acids. CDR3 residues: CASSPRQGLNNEQFF. The CDR3 DNA reads as TGTGCCAGTAGTCCTCGACAGGGTCTCAACAATGAGCAGTTCTTC.

The gene calls are TRBV4-1 and TRBJ1-5, with D perhaps TRBD1 (5 bases). V lost 3 bases, J lost 2 bases, and 14 bases lay in between. Germline V gene lookup returns CDR1 MGHRA and CDR2 YSYEKL. The CDR3 length is 16 residues. DNA for the CDR3: TGCGCCAGCAGCCAGGGAGGGGTGCTGGGCAATCAGCCCCAGCATTTT. Its translation is CASSQGGVLGNQPQHF.

The J gene is TRBJ2-1, the V gene TRBV5-5; 14 nucleotides line up with TRBD2. The V gene end was trimmed by 4 bases and the J gene end by 4 bases; junction bases not matched to a gene: 13. There are 19 residues in the CDR3. The germline gives CDR1 SGHKS, CDR2 YYEKEE (reference sequence). CDR3 nucleotide sequence: TGTGCCAGCAGCAAAACGGGACTAGCGGGGGAGCACGGTTACAATGAGCAGTTCTTC. Its translation is CASSKTGLAGEHGYNEQFF.

This rearrangement joins TRBV6-6 to TRBJ2-3; maybe TRBD1 (8 bases). V was trimmed by 5 bases and J by 8 bases, leaving 23 bases between them. CDR1 MNHNY and CDR2 SVGAGI come from the germline V gene (reference sequence). CDR3 length: 16 amino acids. CDR3: CASSIATGGGLSTQYF. The CDR3 region has the DNA TGTGCCAGCAGTATCGCAACAGGGGGAGGGTTGAGTACGCAGTATTTT.

Concerning this clone: Within the sample, other DNA sequences also encode this same CDR3. As DNA, the CDR3 is TGTGCCAGCAGTGAAGCGAGGGATCAGCCCCAGCATTTT. Translated: CASSEARDQPQHF. The rearrangement joins TRBV6-1 to TRBJ1-5; no clear D. CDR3 length: 13 amino acids. Between the trimmed V and J ends, which lost 0 bases and 5 bases, there was a span of 5 bases. The germline V gene has CDR1 MNHNS and CDR2 SASEGT.

The J gene is TRBJ2-5, the V gene TRBV11-3, with a possible D match to TRBD1 (6 bases). The CDR3 length is 14 residues. CDR1 SGHNT and CDR2 YENEEA come from the germline V gene. Trimming left V 5 bases short and J 0 bases short, with 10 bases between. CDR3 coding DNA: TGTGCCAGCAGCCACTGGACAGACCAAGAGACCCAGTACTTC. It translates to CASSHWTDQETQYF. Combining the CDR3 with reference TRBV11-3 and TRBJ2-5 gives the whole variable domain EAGVVQSPRYKIIEKKQPVAFWCNPISGHNTLYWYLQNLGQGPELLIRYENEEAVDDSQLPKDRFSAERLKGVDSTLKIQPAELGDSAVYLCASSHWTDQETQYFGPGTRLLVL.

The genes are TRBV10-3 and TRBJ1-5; 7 positions agree with TRBD1. The V gene's germline CDR1 is ENHRY and CDR2 SYGVKD. The V and J ends lost 7 bases and 7 bases, in that order; junction bases with no gene match: 10. The CDR3 has 14 residues. The DNA of the CDR3 is TGTGCCATCACCGCCGACAGGGTCCAACAGCCCCAGCATTTT. This sequence encodes CAITADRVQQPQHF.

This clone was observed a single time. The chain combines TRBV4-2 with TRBJ1-2; 7 bases map to TRBD1. V was clipped by 3 bases and J by 8 bases; unmatched bases: 18. CDR1 is LGHNA, CDR2 YNFKEQ, per germline. The CDR3 has 17 amino acids. The CDR3 spells CASSQEPGTAQWLGYTF. The CDR3 coding sequence is TGTGCCAGCAGCCAGGAACCGGGGACAGCCCAATGGCTCGGCTACACCTTC.

This sequence joins TRBV6-2 or TRBV6-3 and TRBJ1-2; the match to TRBD1 covers 7 bases. Germline loops: CDR1 MNHEY, CDR2 SVGEGT. The V segment lost 4 bases and the J segment 4 bases; nucleotides outside the gene matches: 9. The CDR3 contains 15 residues. Here the CDR3 reads CASSSKRGQIYGYTF. The CDR3 nucleotides read TGTGCCAGCAGTTCCAAGAGGGGACAGATCTATGGCTACACCTTC.

V and J are TRBV15 and TRBJ1-5; possible D gene TRBD1, 6 bases. V lost 1 base and J 2 bases, leaving 12 bases between the germline ends. The germline gives CDR1 LNHNV, CDR2 YYDKDF (reference sequence). The CDR3 length is 16 residues. CDR3 region: CATSRGYGGGNQPQHF. The DNA of the CDR3 is TGTGCCACCAGCAGAGGATATGGGGGCGGCAATCAGCCCCAGCATTTT.

The rearrangement uses TRBV6-5 and TRBJ2-1; TRBD1 aligns across 7 bases. Germline V gene sequence: CDR1 MNHEY, CDR2 SVGAGI. The V and J ends lost 6 bases and 0 bases, in that order; junction bases with no gene match: 5. The CDR3 length is 15 residues. DNA of the CDR3: TGTGCCAGCAGCCACAGGGGCAGCTCCTACAATGAGCAGTTCTTC. As protein: CASSHRGSSYNEQFF.

The genes are TRBV6-5 and TRBJ1-2; 8 bases are a match to TRBD1. Per the germline V gene, CDR1 is MNHEY and CDR2 is SVGAGI. CDR3 size: 13 residues. V gave up 3 bases and J gave up 8 bases; unmatched junction bases: 5. CDR3 coding DNA: TGTGCCAGCAGTTATGGACAGGGTTGGGGCTACACCTTC. This gives the protein CASSYGQGWGYTF.